The subject of this entry is one TCR beta chain. Antigen: not known. This sample is part of a study of shared clonotypes between healthy human individuals. Study-wide points: Sampling used blood alone; tissue repertoires probably differ.

TCRdb keeps only in-frame clones here, not all; method: immunoSEQ multiplex PCR. The table shows some 2,500,000 clones, with 92% occurring only once. V was pared by 6 bases and J by 9 bases, with 11 bases of the junction left unmatched. This CDR3 has 16 residues. CDR1 and CDR2 (germline): KGHSH, LQKENI. The specimen was naive CD4+ T cells from PBMCs. Documented subset: CD45RA+ positively selected. The chain links TRBV18 to TRBJ2-1, with 13 bases that match TRBD2. The clonotype was recovered from a man aged 18-30 years in good health. Some clones in this sample may be carry-over from other donors' samples. Here the CDR3 DNA reads TGTGCCAGCTCCCCTCGGACTAGCGGGAGTAGCGCTGAGCAGTTCTTC. Its protein is CASSPRTSGSSAEQFF.